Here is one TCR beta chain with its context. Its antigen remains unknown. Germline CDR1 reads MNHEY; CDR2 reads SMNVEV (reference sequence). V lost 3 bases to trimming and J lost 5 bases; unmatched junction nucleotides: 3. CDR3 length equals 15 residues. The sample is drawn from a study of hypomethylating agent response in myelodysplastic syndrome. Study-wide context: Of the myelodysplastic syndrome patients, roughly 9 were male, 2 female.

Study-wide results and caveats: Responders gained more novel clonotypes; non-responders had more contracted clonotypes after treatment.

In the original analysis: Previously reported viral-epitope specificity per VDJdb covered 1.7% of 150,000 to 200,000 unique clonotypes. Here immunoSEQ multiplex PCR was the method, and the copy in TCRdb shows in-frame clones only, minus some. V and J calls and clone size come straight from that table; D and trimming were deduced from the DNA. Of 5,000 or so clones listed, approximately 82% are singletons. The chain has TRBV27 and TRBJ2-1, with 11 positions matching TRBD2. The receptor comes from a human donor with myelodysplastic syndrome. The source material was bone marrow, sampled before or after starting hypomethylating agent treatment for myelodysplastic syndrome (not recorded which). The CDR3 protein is CASSFGTSGNNEQFF. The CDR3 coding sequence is TGTGCCAGCAGTTTCGGGACTAGCGGAAACAATGAGCAGTTCTTC.